The 14 T cell receptor beta chains given below trace back to one sample, sequenced in a study of Graves' ophthalmopathy and Graves' hyperthyroidism. CDR3 regions of TCR beta were amplified from RNA transcripts. RT-PCR with HTBI primers came first, then second-round multiplex PCR. A single record per CDR3 protein comes from TCRdb applying MiXCR to the multiplex PCR reads. Seen here are about 210,000 distinct CDR3 sequences, about 32% observed once, and the top ten hold 9.1%. Input material: peripheral blood. The receptors originated from a man aged 50 to 60 with Graves' ophthalmopathy.

The CDR3 bases are TGTGCCAGCAGTGAGGACAGGGAAGGCGGGGAGCTGTTTTTT. Protein: CASSEDREGGELFF. The rearrangement uses TRBV6-2 or TRBV6-3 and TRBJ2-2; TRBD1 aligns across 8 bases. The J segment lost 7 bases and the V segment lost 5 bases, leaving 6 bases of the junction unmatched. There are 14 residues in the CDR3. In germline, CDR1 is MNHEY, CDR2 SVGEGT.

This clonotype was counted many times. This rearrangement joins TRBV5-1 to TRBJ2-7; 7 bases map to TRBD1. Per the germline V gene, CDR1 is SGHRS and CDR2 is YFSETQ. J lost 3 bases, V lost 4 bases, and 4 bases had no gene match. This CDR3 has 13 amino acids. CDR3 sequence (DNA): TGCGCCAGCAGCCCGACAGGGTACTACGAGCAGTACTTC. This encodes CASSPTGYYEQYF.

V gene TRBV28 combines with J gene TRBJ2-7, with 8 bases fitting TRBD1. Germline V gene sequence: CDR1 MDHEN, CDR2 SYDVKM. This CDR3 has 13 residues. V shed 10 bases, J shed 2 bases, and the junction held 7 bases outside the gene matches. CDR3 DNA sequence: TGTGCCACCTCTGGACAGGGTACCTACGAGCAGTACTTC. The encoded protein is CATSGQGTYEQYF.

In its sample, this clonotype was seen many times. The chain is built from TRBV7-9 and TRBJ1-1; D is perhaps TRBD1 (6 bases). V was pared by 1 base and J by 3 bases, with 12 bases between. The CDR3 loop spans 15 amino acids. Germline CDR1 SEHNR, CDR2 FQNEAQ (reference sequence). The CDR3 loop is CASSLDGGRYTEAFF. In DNA form, the CDR3 reads TGTGCCAGCAGCTTAGATGGGGGGCGGTACACTGAAGCTTTCTTT.

V is TRBV6-4 and J is TRBJ2-7; D not resolved. This CDR3 is 12 amino acids long. Per germline, CDR1 MRHNA and CDR2 SNTAGT. V was cut by 8 bases and J by 1 base, with 9 bases left in between. The CDR3 reads CASVSDSYEQYF. In DNA, the CDR3 is TGTGCCAGCGTCTCAGATTCCTACGAGCAGTACTTC.

This clonotype was recorded at least ten times. The chain is built from TRBV5-1 and TRBJ2-7, with 10 bases that match TRBD1. The germline CDR1 and CDR2 sequences are SGHRS and YFSETQ. CDR3 length: 13 residues. Losses at the gene ends were 7 bases for V and 5 bases for J; bases not matched to a gene: 6. The CDR3 bases are TGCGCCAGCGCCGGACAGGGGGTAGACGAGCAGTACTTC. Translating it yields CASAGQGVDEQYF.

This clonotype was counted at least ten times. The gene calls are TRBV28 and TRBJ2-5; unclear D gene. The germline V gene has CDR1 MDHEN and CDR2 SYDVKM. The CDR3 covers 16 residues. Deletions cut 2 bases from V and 1 base from J, with 14 bases between. CDR3 protein: CASSLRGTYSQETQYF. CDR3 in DNA: TGTGCCAGCAGTTTACGAGGCACTTACTCCCAAGAGACCCAGTACTTC.

This clonotype was detected ten times or more. CDR3 protein: CSARVRRTGGYEQYF. In nucleotides, the CDR3 is TGCAGTGCTAGAGTCCGTCGTACAGGCGGCTACGAGCAGTACTTC. The chain combines TRBV20-1 with TRBJ2-7; a possible D gene is TRBD1 (5 bases). CDR1 and CDR2 (germline): DFQATT, SNEGSKA (reference sequence). The CDR3 runs 15 residues. V lost 1 base and J 3 bases, leaving 16 bases between the germline ends.

Ten or more counts support this clonotype. The V call is TRBV27, the J call TRBJ1-5; tentative D call: TRBD1 (6 bases). V dropped 6 bases and J dropped 7 bases, with 16 bases sitting between them. Looked up from germline, CDR1 is MNHEY and CDR2 is SMNVEV (reference sequence). This CDR3 is 14 amino acids long. The CDR3 sequence is CASRGGARAQPQHF. CDR3 nucleotides: TGTGCCAGCAGAGGGGGGGCCAGGGCCCAGCCCCAGCATTTT.

There are many counts of this clonotype. The chain joins TRBV11-2 to TRBJ2-5; maybe TRBD1 (6 bases). The ends were cut back, 5 bases at V and 5 bases at J, with 15 bases in the middle. Germline values: CDR1 SGHAT, CDR2 FQNNGV. This CDR3 is 14 amino acids long. The chain's CDR3 is CASSPGQFVETQYF. As DNA, the CDR3 is TGTGCCAGCAGCCCCGGACAGTTCGTGGAGACCCAGTACTTC.

This clonotype has a count of ten or more. The V call is TRBV6-5, the J call TRBJ1-1, with D possibly matching TRBD1 (6 bases). Per germline, CDR1 MNHEY and CDR2 SVGAGI. The V end was cut by 2 bases, the J end by 3 bases, with 7 bases between. CDR3 size: 13 residues. The CDR3 region is CASSYQGYTEAFF. The CDR3, as DNA: TGTGCCAGCAGTTACCAGGGGTACACTGAAGCTTTCTTT.

Many counts were recorded for this clonotype. The chain couples TRBV27 to TRBJ2-7, with 7 bases aligning to TRBD1. CDR1 MNHEY and CDR2 SMNVEV come from the germline V gene (reference sequence). The ends lost 5 bases at V and 3 bases at J; junction bases unmatched: 7. This CDR3 has 14 residues. As DNA, the CDR3 is TGTGCCAGCAGTGCCTACCGGGACAGCTACGAGCAGTACTTC. Translating gives CASSAYRDSYEQYF.

The sample holds many counts of this clonotype. The genes are TRBV6-2 or TRBV6-3 and TRBJ2-7, with no clear D. V lost 6 bases and J lost 2, with 14 bases in between. Germline V CDR1 and CDR2: MNHEY, SVGEGT. The CDR3 is 14 amino acids. Here the CDR3 DNA reads TGTGCCAGCAGCAACGCTGGTCGGACCTACGAGCAGTACTTC. Its translation: CASSNAGRTYEQYF.

This clonotype was found many times. The chain joins TRBV30 to TRBJ1-4, with 8 bases that match TRBD1. Looked up from germline, CDR1 is GTSNPN and CDR2 is SVGIG (reference sequence). With 1 base clipped from V and 8 bases from J, the junction kept 6 bases outside the gene matches. The CDR3 loop spans 14 amino acids. CDR3 coding DNA: TGTGCCTGGAGTGCCAAAACAGGGGGAGAAAAACTGTTTTTT. Amino acids: CAWSAKTGGEKLFF.